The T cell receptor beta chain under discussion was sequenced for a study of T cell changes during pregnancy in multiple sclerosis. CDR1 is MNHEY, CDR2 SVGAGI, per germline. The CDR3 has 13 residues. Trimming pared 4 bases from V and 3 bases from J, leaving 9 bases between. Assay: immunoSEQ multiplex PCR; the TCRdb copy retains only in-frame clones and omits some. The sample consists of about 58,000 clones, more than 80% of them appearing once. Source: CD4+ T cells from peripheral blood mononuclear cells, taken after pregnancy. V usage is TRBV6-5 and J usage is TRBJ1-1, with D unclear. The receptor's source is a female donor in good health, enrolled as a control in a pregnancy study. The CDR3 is CASSSIIDTEAFF. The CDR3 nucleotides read TGTGCCAGCAGTTCCATCATAGACACTGAAGCTTTCTTT.